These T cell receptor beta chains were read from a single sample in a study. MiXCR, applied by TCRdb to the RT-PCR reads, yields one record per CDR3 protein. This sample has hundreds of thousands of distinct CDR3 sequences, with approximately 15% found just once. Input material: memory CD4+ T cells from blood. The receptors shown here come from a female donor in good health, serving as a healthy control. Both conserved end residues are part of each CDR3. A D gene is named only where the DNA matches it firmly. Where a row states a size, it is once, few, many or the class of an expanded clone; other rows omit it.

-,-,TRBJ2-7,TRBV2,TGTGCCAGCAGTCGCCAGGGGCGGGGCTCCTACGAGCAGTACTTC,CASSRQGRGSYEQYF
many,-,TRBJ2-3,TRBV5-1,TGCGCCAGCAGCTTGGCCGGGCGGAGCACAGATACGCAGTATTTT,CASSLAGRSTDTQYF
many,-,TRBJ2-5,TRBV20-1,TGCAGTGCTCCTAAGAGGGGCGAGACCCAGTACTTC,CSAPKRGETQYF
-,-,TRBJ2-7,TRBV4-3,TGCGCCAGCAGCCAAGAAAGGGGGACCTGGCAGAAATCCTACGAGCAGTACTTC,CASSQERGTWQKSYEQYF
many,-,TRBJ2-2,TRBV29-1,TGCAGCGTTTCACTAGGGATTCACACCGGGGAGCTGTTTTTT,CSVSLGIHTGELFF
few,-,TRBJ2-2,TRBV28,TGTGCCACCCTTTACCAACGAAACACCGGGGAGCTGTTTTTT,CATLYQRNTGELFF
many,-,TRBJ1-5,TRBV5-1,TGCGCCAGCAGCTACGGGGGAACCGGTCAGCCCCAGCATTTT,CASSYGGTGQPQHF
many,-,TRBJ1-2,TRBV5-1,TGCGCCAGCAGCTTGGGAGCCCGAGACGGGACTATGGGCTACACCTTC,CASSLGARDGTMGYTF
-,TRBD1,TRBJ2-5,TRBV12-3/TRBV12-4,TGTGCCAGCAGTTTCGGGCAGGGGGTAGAGACCCAGTACTTC,CASSFGQGVETQYF
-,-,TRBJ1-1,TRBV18,TGTGCCAGCTCACCACCGGCGGTAGTTACTGAAGCTTTCTTT,CASSPPAVVTEAFF
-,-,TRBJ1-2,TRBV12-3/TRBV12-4,TGTGCCAGCACCCCAGGGGTAACAAACTATGGCTACACCTTC,CASTPGVTNYGYTF
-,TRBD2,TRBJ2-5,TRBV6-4,TGTGCCAGCAGTGACCGGGGGACTAGCGGGACGAGGGAGACCCAGTACTTC,CASSDRGTSGTRETQYF
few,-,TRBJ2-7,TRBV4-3,TGCGCCAGCAGCCAAGACGGGGCTGACCGTTACGAGCAGTACTTC,CASSQDGADRYEQYF
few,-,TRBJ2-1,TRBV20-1,TGCAGTGCTAGAGCCACTATCGGCTACACCCGGAATGAGCAGTTCTTC,CSARATIGYTRNEQFF
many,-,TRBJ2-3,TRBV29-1,TGCAGCGTTGGGACATTCACAGATACGCAGTATTTT,CSVGTFTDTQYF
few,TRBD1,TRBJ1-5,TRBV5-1,TGCGCCAGCAGCTTGTCTCAGGACAGGGAAGGCAATCAGCCCCAGCATTTT,CASSLSQDREGNQPQHF
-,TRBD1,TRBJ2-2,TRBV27,TGTGCCAGCCGTGGACAGGGGGCCCCCCGGGCCACCGGGGAGCTGTTTTTT,CASRGQGAPRATGELFF
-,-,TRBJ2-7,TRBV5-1,TGCGCCAGCAGCCGAGATGGGGGGCTCGACGAGCAGTACTTC,CASSRDGGLDEQYF
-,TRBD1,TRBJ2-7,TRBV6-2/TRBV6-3,TGTGCCAGCAGTATCAACTTCCCGGGACAGGGGGCCTACGAGCAGTACTTC,CASSINFPGQGAYEQYF
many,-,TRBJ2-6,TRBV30,TGTGCCTGGAGTGTGACTAGAAGTACGGGGGCCAACGTCCTGACTTTC,CAWSVTRSTGANVLTF
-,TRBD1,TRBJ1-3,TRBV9,TGTGCCAGCAGCTCAAGGGTCGACAGGGCCTCTGGAAACACCATATATTTT,CASSSRVDRASGNTIYF
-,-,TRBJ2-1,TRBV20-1,TGCAGTGCTAATGCCCCCCAGGTAGCGGTAAACTACAATGAGCAGTTCTTC,CSANAPQVAVNYNEQFF
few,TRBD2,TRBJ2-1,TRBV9,TGTGCCAGCAGCGCCCTAGCGGGGGGGTCCTTGAGCTCCTACAATGAGCAGTTCTTC,CASSALAGGSLSSYNEQFF
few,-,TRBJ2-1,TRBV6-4,TGTGCCAGCAGTGACTCAGGAGGGGGCGGGCATGAGCAGTTCTTC,CASSDSGGGGHEQFF
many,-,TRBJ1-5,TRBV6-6,TGTGCCAGCAGTTACGGTGAAGGACAGCCCCAGCATTTT,CASSYGEGQPQHF
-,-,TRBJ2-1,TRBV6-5,TGTGCCAGCAGCTCCTCCGGGGGAGGAAATGAGCAGTTCTTC,CASSSSGGGNEQFF
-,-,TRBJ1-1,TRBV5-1,TGCGCCAGCAGCTTGCGGTTTGGGGGAGGGGGCACTGAAGCTTTCTTT,CASSLRFGGGGTEAFF
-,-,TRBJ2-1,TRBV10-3,TGTGCCATCAGTGAGTCGATCGCGGGTGAGCAGTTCTTC,CAISESIAGEQFF
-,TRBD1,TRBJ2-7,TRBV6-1,TGTGCCAGCAGGTCAAAGGGAGGGACAGGGGCCTACGAGCAGTACTTC,CASRSKGGTGAYEQYF
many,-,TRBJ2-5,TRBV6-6,TGTGCCGGGAGCCCTAGCTTTGGGGCCCAGTACTTC,CAGSPSFGAQYF
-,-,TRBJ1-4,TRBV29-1,TGCAGCGTGGCTTCCGGGACGACGAGGGAAAAACTGTTTTTT,CSVASGTTREKLFF
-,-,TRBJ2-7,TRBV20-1,TGCAGTGCTAGAGTGCGGGGGCCCTACGAGCAGTACTTC,CSARVRGPYEQYF
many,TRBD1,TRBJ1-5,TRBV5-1,TGCGCCAGCAGCTTGGAGGGACAGGGCGGTCAGCCCCAGCATTTT,CASSLEGQGGQPQHF
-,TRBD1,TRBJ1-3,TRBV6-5,TGTGCCAGCAGGGGTGGACAGGCCGGGACCATATATTTT,CASRGGQAGTIYF
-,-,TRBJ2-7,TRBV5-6,TGTGCCAGCAGCTTGGGACAGTTTCTCTACGAGCAGTACTTC,CASSLGQFLYEQYF
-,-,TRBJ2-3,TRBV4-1,TGCGCCAGCAGCCAAGCCCTAACGGGAAGTGTCACAGATACGCAGTATTTT,CASSQALTGSVTDTQYF
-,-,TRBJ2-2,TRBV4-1,TGCGCCAGCAGCCAAGAAGAATTAAGAGTCGCGGCCGGGGAGCTGTTTTTT,CASSQEELRVAAGELFF
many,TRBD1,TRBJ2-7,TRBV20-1,TGCAGTGCTAGGGATGGACAGGGTCGCTACGAGCAGTACTTC,CSARDGQGRYEQYF
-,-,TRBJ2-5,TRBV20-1,TGCAGTGCTCTACCGCGTGAGACCCAGTACTTC,CSALPRETQYF
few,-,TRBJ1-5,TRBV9,TGTGCCAGCATTGCTGAGACCCACCCGGGCAGCAATCAGCCCCAGCATTTT,CASIAETHPGSNQPQHF
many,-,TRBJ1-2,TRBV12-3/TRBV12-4,TGTGCCAGCAGTTTAGTACCCGTTAACTATGGCTACACCTTC,CASSLVPVNYGYTF
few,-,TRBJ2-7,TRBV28,TGTGCCAGCAGGTGGGGTTCGACATCACCCTACGAGCAGTACTTC,CASRWGSTSPYEQYF